The clone carrying this TCR beta chain has only one observation. The antigen remains undetermined. This sample is drawn from a study of OX40 agonist ivuxolimab in advanced cancers. About the study: Patients assigned to dose escalation were diagnosed with hepatocellular carcinoma, melanoma, renal cell or head and neck cancer. Study-level findings and limits: On average, CD8+ T cells showed a greater number of expanded clones than CD4+.

The data were produced by immunoSEQ multiplex PCR, yet TCRdb's version contains in-frame clones alone and is incomplete. There are around 69,000 clones in the sample; approximately 92% occur only once, and around 6.5% lies in the top ten. In germline, CDR1 is MGHDK, CDR2 SYGVNS. There are 15 residues in the CDR3. V gave up 3 bases and J gave up 3 bases, with 14 bases separating them. The chain employs TRBV25-1 and TRBJ2-5; D may be TRBD1 (6 bases). This TCR derives from an adult with an advanced solid tumor such as melanoma, head and neck, liver or kidney cancer. The specimen comprised CD4+ or CD8+ T cells sorted from blood, sampled in a trial of the OX40 agonist ivuxolimab. CDR3 sequence (DNA): TGTGCCAGCAGTGATCCCGAACAGGGCGAAGAGACCCAGTACTTC. Protein: CASSDPEQGEETQYF.